This T cell receptor (beta chain) was observed in a study of OX40 agonist ivuxolimab in advanced cancers. Context from the whole study: The costimulatory receptor OX40 (CD134) was targeted by ivuxolimab, a fully human IgG2 agonistic monoclonal antibody. Patients were allowed to have had prior anti-PD-1, anti-PD-L1 or anti-CTLA-4 therapy, and around two fifths of the dose-escalation patients had been treated with checkpoint inhibitors. Among the roughly 52 dose-escalation patients, some 20 had hepatocellular carcinoma, roughly 15 melanoma, 9 renal cell carcinoma and 9 head and neck cancer. Intravenous ivuxolimab was administered to patients every 2 weeks at six dose levels: 0.01, 0.1, 0.3, 1.5, 3 and 10 mg/kg. A male proportion of about 79% and a mean age of approximately 55 years, ranging from about 23 to 79, were recorded for the dose-escalation cohort. The monotherapy dose-escalation portion (N ≈ 55 patients) of the phase I ivuxolimab trial is reported in the paper. Peripheral TCRbeta sequencing was intended to test whether TCR sequence diversity was altered and clonal T-cell expansion was caused by ivuxolimab. Three dose-escalation patients achieved partial responses, one with hepatocellular carcinoma and two with cutaneous melanoma. Findings and caveats that apply to the study as a whole: At doses of 0.1 to 3.0 mg/kg, clonal expansion of both CD4+ and CD8+ blood T cells was observed from baseline to week 6. After ivuxolimab, more expanded clones were found on average in CD8+ T cells than in CD4+ T cells. In the 0.1-3.0 mg/kg groups, partial responders were among the patients with the lowest normalized peripheral clonal expansion, particularly in CD8+ T cells. Low levels of normalized T-cell clonal expansion were also seen in some nonresponding patients. The antigen specificity of the peripheral T cells that underwent clonal expansion was not determined.

In regard to this clone: No cognate antigen has been identified for it. Per-nucleotide qualities are absent, and no much larger clonotype sits a single base away.

Genomic DNA was extracted from sorted cells for sequencing of the TCRbeta CDR3 region. The immunoSEQ Assay was used for sequencing of TCRbeta CDR3 regions. As stored in TCRdb, this immuneACCESS dataset retains in-frame rearrangements with V and J assigned. A fraction of the clones does not appear; measured against another copy, unresolved V genes explain less than half of the discrepancy, and the remainder lacks a known reason. Across this sample there are tens of thousands of clones, with approximately 94% seen only once. Approximately 18% of the sample is in the top ten clones. CDR1 and CDR2 are read off the germline V gene as MNHEY and SVGAGI. Inclusive of the bounding cysteine and phenylalanine, the CDR3 is 14 residues long. Only the CDR3 region is kept as DNA, spanning 42 bases read in frame from base 1. The junction carries 5 bases between V and J, which are trimmed by 0 bases and 2 bases respectively.

The trial excluded patients who had a history of autoimmune disease or were on systemic immunosuppression. Peripheral blood for TCR sequencing was collected from all dose cohorts at baseline, on cycle 4 day 1, and on cycle 7 day 1. Samples were obtained from an open-label, multicenter, first-in-human phase I dose-escalation trial of ivuxolimab. Adults with locally advanced or metastatic head and neck squamous cell, hepatocellular, melanoma or renal cell carcinoma were enrolled in the trial. Before TCR sequencing, CD4+ T cells and CD8+ T cells from peripheral blood were sorted into separate populations.

This clonotype was obtained from an adult with an advanced solid tumor such as melanoma, head and neck, liver or kidney cancer. Rearrangement joined TRBV6-5 to TRBJ1-5, with TRBD1 perhaps the D gene, on 5 matching bases. The sequenced sample was CD4+ or CD8+ T cells sorted from blood, obtained in a trial of the OX40 agonist ivuxolimab. For the CDR3, the sequence is CASSYSTGNQPQHF. The DNA sequence follows: TGTGCCAGCAGTTACTCGACAGGCAATCAGCCCCAGCATTTT.